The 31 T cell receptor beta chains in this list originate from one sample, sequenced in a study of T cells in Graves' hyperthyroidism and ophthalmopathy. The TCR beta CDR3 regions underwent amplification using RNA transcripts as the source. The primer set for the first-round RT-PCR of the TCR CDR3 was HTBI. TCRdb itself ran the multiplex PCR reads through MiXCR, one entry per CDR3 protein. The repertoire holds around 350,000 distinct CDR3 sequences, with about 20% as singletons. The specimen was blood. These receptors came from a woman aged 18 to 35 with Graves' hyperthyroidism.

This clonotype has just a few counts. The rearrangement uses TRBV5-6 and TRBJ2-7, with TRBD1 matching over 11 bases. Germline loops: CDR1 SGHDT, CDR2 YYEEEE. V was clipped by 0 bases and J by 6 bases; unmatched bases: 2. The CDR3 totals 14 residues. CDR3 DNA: TGTGCCAGCAGCTTGGCCGGGACAGGGGGCGAGCAGTACTTC. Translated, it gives CASSLAGTGGEQYF.

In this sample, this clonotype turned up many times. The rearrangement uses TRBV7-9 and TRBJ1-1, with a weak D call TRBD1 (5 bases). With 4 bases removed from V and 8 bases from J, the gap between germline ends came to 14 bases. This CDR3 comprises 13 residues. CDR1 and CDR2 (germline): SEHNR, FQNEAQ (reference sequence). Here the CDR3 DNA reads TGTGCCAGCAGCTCGAAGGGGCCTAACGAAGCTTTCTTT. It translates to CASSSKGPNEAFF.

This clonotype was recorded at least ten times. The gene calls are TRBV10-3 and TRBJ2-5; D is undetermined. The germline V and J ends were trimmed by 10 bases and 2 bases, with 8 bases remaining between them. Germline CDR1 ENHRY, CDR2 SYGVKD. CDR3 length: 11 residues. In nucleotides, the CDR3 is TGTGCCACCCTGGGGCAAGAGACCCAGTACTTC. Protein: CATLGQETQYF.

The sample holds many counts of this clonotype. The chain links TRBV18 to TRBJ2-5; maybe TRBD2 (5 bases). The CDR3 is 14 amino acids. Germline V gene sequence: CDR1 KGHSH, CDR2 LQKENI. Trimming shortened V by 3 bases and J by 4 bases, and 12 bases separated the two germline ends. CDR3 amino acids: CASSPEQRAETQYF. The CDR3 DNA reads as TGTGCCAGCTCACCCGAACAGAGGGCAGAGACCCAGTACTTC.

DNA of the CDR3: TGTGCCAGCAGCTTAGTTTCCGGGAGCCAAGAGACCCAGTACTTC. Translated: CASSLVSGSQETQYF. The chain joins TRBV7-9 to TRBJ2-5; TRBD2 might be the D (6 bases). V shed 1 base and J shed 1 base, with 10 bases lying between them. The length of the CDR3 is 15 residues. The germline V gene has CDR1 SEHNR and CDR2 FQNEAQ (reference sequence).

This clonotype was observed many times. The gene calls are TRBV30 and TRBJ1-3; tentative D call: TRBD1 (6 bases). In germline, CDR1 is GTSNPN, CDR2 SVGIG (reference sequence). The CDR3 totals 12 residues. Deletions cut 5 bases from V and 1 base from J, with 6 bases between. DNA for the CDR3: TGTGCCTGGGGACAGTCTGGAAACACCATATATTTT. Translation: CAWGQSGNTIYF. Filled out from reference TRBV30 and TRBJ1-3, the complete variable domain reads SQTIHQWPATLVQPVGSPLSLECTVEGTSNPNLYWYRQAAGRGLQLLFYSVGIGQISSEVPQNLSASRPQDRQFILSSKKLLLSDSGFYLCAWGQSGNTIYFGEGSWLTVV.

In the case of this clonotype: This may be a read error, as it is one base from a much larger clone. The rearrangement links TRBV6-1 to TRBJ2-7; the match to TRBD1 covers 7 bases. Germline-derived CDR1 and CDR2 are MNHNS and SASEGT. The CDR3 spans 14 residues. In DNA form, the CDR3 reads TGTGTCAGCAGGACACAGGGGTTGGTGTACGAGCAGTACTTC. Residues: CVSRTQGLVYEQYF.

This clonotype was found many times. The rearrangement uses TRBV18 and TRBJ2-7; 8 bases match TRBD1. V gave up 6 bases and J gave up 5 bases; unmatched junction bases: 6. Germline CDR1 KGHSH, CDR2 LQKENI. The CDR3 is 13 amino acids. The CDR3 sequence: CASSPGQADEQYF. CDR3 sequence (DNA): TGTGCCAGCTCCCCGGGACAGGCCGACGAGCAGTACTTC.

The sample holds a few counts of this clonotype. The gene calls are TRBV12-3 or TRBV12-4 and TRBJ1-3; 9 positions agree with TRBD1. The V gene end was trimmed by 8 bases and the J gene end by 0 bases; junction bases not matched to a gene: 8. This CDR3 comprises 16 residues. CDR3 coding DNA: TGTGCCAGCGGGACAGGGAGAGCGACCTCTGGAAACACCATATATTTT. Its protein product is CASGTGRATSGNTIYF.

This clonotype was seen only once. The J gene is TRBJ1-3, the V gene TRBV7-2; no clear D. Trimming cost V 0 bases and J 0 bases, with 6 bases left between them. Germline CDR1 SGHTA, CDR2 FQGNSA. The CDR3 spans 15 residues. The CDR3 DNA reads TGTGCCAGCAGCTTAGCTGTGTTCTCTGGAAACACCATATATTTT. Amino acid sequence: CASSLAVFSGNTIYF.

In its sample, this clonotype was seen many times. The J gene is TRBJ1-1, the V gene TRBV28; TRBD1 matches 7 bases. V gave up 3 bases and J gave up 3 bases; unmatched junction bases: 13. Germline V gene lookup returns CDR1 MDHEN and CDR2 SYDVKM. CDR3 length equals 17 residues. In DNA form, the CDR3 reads TGTGCCAGCAGTTTCCACCACAGGGGAATGTTGGACACTGAAGCTTTCTTT. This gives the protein CASSFHHRGMLDTEAFF.

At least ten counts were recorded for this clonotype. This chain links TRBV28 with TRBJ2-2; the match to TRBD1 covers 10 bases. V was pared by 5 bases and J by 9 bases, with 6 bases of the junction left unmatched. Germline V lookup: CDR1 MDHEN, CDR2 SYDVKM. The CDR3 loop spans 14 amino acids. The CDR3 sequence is CASSVGTGVRELFF. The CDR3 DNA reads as TGTGCCAGCAGTGTCGGGACAGGGGTGAGGGAGCTGTTTTTT.

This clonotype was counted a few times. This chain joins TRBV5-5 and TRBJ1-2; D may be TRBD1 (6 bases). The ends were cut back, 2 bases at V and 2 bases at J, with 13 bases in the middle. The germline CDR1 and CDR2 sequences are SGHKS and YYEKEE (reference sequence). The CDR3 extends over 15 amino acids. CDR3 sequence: CASSLTPGVNYGYTF. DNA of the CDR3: TGTGCCAGCAGCTTAACTCCAGGGGTCAACTATGGCTACACCTTC.

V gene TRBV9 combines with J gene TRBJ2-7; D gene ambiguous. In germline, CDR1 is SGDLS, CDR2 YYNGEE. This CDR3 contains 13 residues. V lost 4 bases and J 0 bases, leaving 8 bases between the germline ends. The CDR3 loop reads CASSPTDSYEQYF. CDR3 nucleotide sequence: TGTGCCAGCAGCCCAACAGACTCCTACGAGCAGTACTTC. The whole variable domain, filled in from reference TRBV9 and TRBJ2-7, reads DSGVTQTPKHLITATGQRVTLRCSPRSGDLSVYWYQQSLDQGLQFLIQYYNGEERAKGNILERFSAQQFPDLHSELNLSSLELGDSALYFCASSPTDSYEQYFGPGTRLTVT.

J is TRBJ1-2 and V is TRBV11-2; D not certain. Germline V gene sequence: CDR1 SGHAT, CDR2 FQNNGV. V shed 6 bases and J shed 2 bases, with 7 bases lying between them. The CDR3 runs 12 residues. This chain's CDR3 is CASRRKNYGYTF. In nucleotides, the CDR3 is TGTGCCAGCAGGAGAAAAAACTATGGCTACACCTTC.

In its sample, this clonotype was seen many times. The CDR3 is CASSQVGGETQYF. The DNA for the CDR3 is TGTGCCAGCAGCCAAGTCGGCGGTGAGACCCAGTACTTC. The chain couples TRBV4-2 to TRBJ2-5, with D hard to call. CDR3 length: 13 amino acids. The germline CDR1 and CDR2 sequences are LGHNA and YNFKEQ. V lost 1 base and J 5 bases, leaving 8 bases between the germline ends.

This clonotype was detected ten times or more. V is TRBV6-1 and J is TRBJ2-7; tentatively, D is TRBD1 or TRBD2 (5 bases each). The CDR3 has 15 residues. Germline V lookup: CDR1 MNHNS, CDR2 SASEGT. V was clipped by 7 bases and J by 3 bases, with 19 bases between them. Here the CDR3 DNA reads TGTGCCAGCACCTATGCGAGGGGCCACGACTACGAGCAGTACTTC. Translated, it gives CASTYARGHDYEQYF.

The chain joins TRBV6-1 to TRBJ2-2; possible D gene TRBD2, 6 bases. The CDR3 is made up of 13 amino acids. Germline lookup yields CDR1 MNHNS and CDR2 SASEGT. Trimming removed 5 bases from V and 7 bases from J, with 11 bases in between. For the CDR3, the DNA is TGTGCCAGCAGTCGTCAGACTAGCGGGGAGCTGTTTTTT. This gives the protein CASSRQTSGELFF.

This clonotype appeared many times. In DNA, the CDR3 is TGTGCCAGCAGGCAAAGCTGGAACACCGGGGAGCTGTTTTTT. As protein: CASRQSWNTGELFF. The chain joins TRBV6-2 or TRBV6-3 to TRBJ2-2, with D unresolved. Germline CDR1 reads MNHEY; CDR2 reads SVGEGT. The CDR3 runs 14 residues. V was shortened by 6 bases and J by 1 base, with 9 bases between the two germline ends.

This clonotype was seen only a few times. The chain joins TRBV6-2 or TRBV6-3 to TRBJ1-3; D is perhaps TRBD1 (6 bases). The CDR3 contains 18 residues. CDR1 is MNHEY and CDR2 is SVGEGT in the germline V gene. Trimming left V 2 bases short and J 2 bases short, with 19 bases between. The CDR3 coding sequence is TGTGCCAGCAGTTACGGGGGCGGATTTGGGGGGACTGGAAACACCATATATTTT. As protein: CASSYGGGFGGTGNTIYF.

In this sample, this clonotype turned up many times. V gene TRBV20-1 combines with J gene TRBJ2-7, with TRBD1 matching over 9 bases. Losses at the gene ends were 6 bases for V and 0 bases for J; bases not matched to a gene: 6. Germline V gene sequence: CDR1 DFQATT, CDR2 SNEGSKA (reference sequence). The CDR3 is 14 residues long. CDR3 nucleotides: TGCAGTGCCGGGGGACAGGGTATCTCCTACGAGCAGTACTTC. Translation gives CSAGGQGISYEQYF.

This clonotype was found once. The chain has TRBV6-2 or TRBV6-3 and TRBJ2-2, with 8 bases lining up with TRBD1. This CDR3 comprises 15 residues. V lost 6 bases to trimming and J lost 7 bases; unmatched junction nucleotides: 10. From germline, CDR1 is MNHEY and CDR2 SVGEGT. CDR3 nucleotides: TGTGCCAGCAGAAAGAGACAGGGACAGGACGGGGAGCTGTTTTTT. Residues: CASRKRQGQDGELFF.

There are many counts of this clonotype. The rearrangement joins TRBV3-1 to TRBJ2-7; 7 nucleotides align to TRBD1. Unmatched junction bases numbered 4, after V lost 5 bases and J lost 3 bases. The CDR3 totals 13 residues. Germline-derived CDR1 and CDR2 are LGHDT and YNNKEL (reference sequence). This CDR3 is CASSYGTVYEQYF. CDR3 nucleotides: TGTGCCAGCAGCTACGGGACAGTCTACGAGCAGTACTTC.

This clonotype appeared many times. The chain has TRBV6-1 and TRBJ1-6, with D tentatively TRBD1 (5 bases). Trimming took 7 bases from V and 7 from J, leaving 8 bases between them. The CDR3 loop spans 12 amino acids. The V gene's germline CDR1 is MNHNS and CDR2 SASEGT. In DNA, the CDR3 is TGTGCCAGCACCCGGGGGAATTCACCCCTCCACTTT. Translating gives CASTRGNSPLHF.

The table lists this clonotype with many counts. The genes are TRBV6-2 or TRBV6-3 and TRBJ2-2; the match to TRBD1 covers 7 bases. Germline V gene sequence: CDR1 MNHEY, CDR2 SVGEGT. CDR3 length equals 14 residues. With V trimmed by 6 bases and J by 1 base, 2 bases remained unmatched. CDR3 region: CASSGTENTGELFF. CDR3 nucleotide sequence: TGTGCCAGCAGCGGGACAGAGAACACCGGGGAGCTGTTTTTT.

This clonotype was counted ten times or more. The DNA for the CDR3 is TGTGCCAGCAGTCCCACCCGGGCGAACACTGAAGCTTTCTTT. It codes for CASSPTRANTEAFF. V and J are TRBV6-1 and TRBJ1-1, with D hard to call. Germline CDR1 is MNHNS and CDR2 is SASEGT. This CDR3 has 14 amino acids. V shed 5 bases and J shed 1 base, with 11 bases lying between them.

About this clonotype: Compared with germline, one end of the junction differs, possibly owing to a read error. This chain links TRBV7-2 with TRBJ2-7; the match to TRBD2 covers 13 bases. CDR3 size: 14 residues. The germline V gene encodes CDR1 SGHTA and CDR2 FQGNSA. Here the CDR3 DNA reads TGTGCCAGCAGATTAGGACTAGCGGGAGACGAGCAGTACTTC. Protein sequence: CASRLGLAGDEQYF.

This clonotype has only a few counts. The DNA of the CDR3 is TGCGCCAGCAGCTGGGGACAGGGGAAATCTAATTCACCCCTCCACTTT. It specifies CASSWGQGKSNSPLHF. The chain carries TRBV5-1 and TRBJ1-6, with 10 nucleotides matching TRBD1. This CDR3 is 16 amino acids long. In germline, CDR1 is SGHRS, CDR2 YFSETQ. The V gene end was trimmed by 3 bases and the J gene end by 6 bases; junction bases not matched to a gene: 6.

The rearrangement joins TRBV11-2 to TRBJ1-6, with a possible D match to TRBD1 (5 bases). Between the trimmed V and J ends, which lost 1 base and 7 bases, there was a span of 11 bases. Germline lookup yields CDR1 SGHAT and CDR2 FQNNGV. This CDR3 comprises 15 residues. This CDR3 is CASSLVRAGNSPLHF. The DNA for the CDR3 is TGTGCCAGCAGCTTAGTCAGGGCCGGGAATTCACCCCTCCACTTT.

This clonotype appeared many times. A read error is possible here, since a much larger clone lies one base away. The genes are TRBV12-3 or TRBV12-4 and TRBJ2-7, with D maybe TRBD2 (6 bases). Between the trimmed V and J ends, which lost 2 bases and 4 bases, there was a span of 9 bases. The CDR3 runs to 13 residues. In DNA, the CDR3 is TGTGCCAGCAGTTTAAGGACTAAATACGAGCAGTACTTC. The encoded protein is CASSLRTKYEQYF.

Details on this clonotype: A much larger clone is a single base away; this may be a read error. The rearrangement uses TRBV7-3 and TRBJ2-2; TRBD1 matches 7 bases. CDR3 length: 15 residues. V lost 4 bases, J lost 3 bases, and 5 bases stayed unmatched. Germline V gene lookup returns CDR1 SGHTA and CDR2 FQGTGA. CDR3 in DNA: TGTGCCAGCAGCTCCGGGACAGTATACACCGGGGAGCTGTTTTTT. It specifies CASSSGTVYTGELFF. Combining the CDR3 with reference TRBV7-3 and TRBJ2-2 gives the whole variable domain GAGVSQTPSNKVTEKGKYVELRCDPISGHTALYWYRQSLGQGPEFLIYFQGTGAADDSGLPNDRFFAVRPEGSVSTLKIQRTERGDSAVYLCASSSGTVYTGELFFGEGSRLTVL.